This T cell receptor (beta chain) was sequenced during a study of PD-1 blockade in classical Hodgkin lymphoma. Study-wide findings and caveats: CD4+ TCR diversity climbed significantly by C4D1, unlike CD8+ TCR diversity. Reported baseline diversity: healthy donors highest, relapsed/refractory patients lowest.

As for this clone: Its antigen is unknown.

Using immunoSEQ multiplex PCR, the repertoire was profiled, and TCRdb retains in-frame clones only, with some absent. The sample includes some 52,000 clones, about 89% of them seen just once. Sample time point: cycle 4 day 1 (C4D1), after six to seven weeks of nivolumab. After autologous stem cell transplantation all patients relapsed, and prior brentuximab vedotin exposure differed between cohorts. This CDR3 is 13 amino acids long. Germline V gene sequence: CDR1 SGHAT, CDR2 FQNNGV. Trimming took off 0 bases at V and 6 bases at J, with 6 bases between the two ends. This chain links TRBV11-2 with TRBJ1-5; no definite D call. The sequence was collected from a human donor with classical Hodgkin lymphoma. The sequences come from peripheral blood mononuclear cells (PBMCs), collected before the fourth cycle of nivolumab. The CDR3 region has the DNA TGTGCCAGCAGCTTAGATCGTCGTCAGCCCCAGCATTTT. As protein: CASSLDRRQPQHF.